These 31 T cell receptor beta chains share one sample of origin, sequenced in a study of blood T cells in healthy people across ages (dated by TCRdb to the mid-2010s). Library preparation was by 5' RACE. These reads were obtained on an Illumina HiSeq 2500. The second PCR ran for about 6 to 12 cycles and used a J-beta primer mix along with a sample-barcoded 5' primer. TCRdb redid the processing of the public reads, applying fastp at Q25 and MiXCR, and retained in-frame beta chains. Rows with one shared CDR3 protein collapse into an entry with the most common genes and DNA. This sample comprises 250,000 to 300,000 distinct CDR3 sequences, 25% to 30% of them detected only once. The ten largest clones add up to around 30% of the sample. The sequenced sample consisted of blood. The receptor set was obtained from a woman aged 70-85 years in good health.

The sample holds a few counts of this clonotype. The chain is built from TRBV12-3 or TRBV12-4 and TRBJ2-3; D not resolved. This CDR3 has 15 residues. V was clipped by 4 bases and J by 6 bases, with 17 bases between them. The CDR3 loop reads CASSSTKKPRDTQYF. The CDR3 region has the DNA TGTGCCAGCAGTTCGACCAAAAAACCTAGGGATACGCAGTATTTT.

This clonotype was seen more than once but under ten times. The chain recombines TRBV29-1 with TRBJ1-5; 9 nucleotides line up with TRBD1. Germline V lookup: CDR1 SQVTM, CDR2 ANQGSEA. The CDR3 is made up of 14 amino acids. Trimming at V came to 5 bases and at J to 1 base, leaving 3 bases not matched to a gene. The CDR3 DNA follows: TGCAGCGTTTCACAGGGGGCGAGCAATCAGCCCCAGCATTTT. Translated: CSVSQGASNQPQHF.

This clonotype appeared a few times. The gene calls are TRBV9 and TRBJ2-1; D unresolved. The V end was cut by 7 bases, the J end by 4 bases, with 12 bases between. Germline V CDR1 and CDR2: SGDLS, YYNGEE. The CDR3 has 13 amino acids. The CDR3 here is CASGRAVYNEQFF. CDR3 coding DNA: TGTGCCAGCGGCCGGGCCGTTTACAATGAGCAGTTCTTC.

This clonotype came up a few times. This CDR3 reads CASSESNWNQPQHF. CDR3 nucleotides: TGCGCCAGCAGTGAGTCGAATTGGAATCAGCCCCAGCATTTT. The chain is built from TRBV10-2 and TRBJ1-5, with D unresolved. The CDR3 runs to 14 residues. Germline V CDR1 and CDR2: WSHSY, SAAADI. The ends were cut back, 0 bases at V and 4 bases at J, with 7 bases in the middle.

Regarding this clonotype: This is likely a read error, given that the CDR3 carries no conserved phenylalanine or tryptophan at its end. The gene calls are TRBV6-6 and TRBJ2-4, with TRBD1 identical over 8 bases. The germline V gene has CDR1 MNHNY and CDR2 SVGAGI (reference sequence). The CDR3 has 14 residues. Trimming took 5 bases from V and 8 from J; bases not matched to a gene: 8. The CDR3 nucleotides read TGTGCCAGCAGTCACCTCTTACAGGGGGACATTCAGTACTAC. Translated: CASSHLLQGDIQYY.

This clonotype was seen more than once but under ten times. The rearrangement joins TRBV20-1 to TRBJ2-5, with D perhaps matching TRBD2 (7 bases). V lost 3 bases and J 5 bases, leaving 16 bases between the germline ends. CDR3 length: 14 residues. CDR1 and CDR2 from the germline V gene are DFQATT and SNEGSKA (reference sequence). CDR3 sequence: CSASKGGVGETQYF. The CDR3 DNA sequence: TGCAGTGCTAGTAAGGGGGGGGTCGGGGAGACCCAGTACTTC.

This clonotype appeared many times. The CDR3 DNA reads as TGCAGTGCTAGAGAGCCTAGCGGGCTATTTGTCGATGAGCAGTTCTTC. This gives the protein CSAREPSGLFVDEQFF. The gene calls are TRBV20-1 and TRBJ2-1, with 8 positions matching TRBD2. The CDR3 loop spans 16 amino acids. V lost 0 bases to trimming and J lost 8 bases; unmatched junction nucleotides: 12. Looked up from germline, CDR1 is DFQATT and CDR2 is SNEGSKA (reference sequence).

The chain is built from TRBV5-1 and TRBJ2-5; D might be TRBD1 (6 bases). Germline V gene sequence: CDR1 SGHRS, CDR2 YFSETQ. The CDR3 has 16 amino acids. Trimming pared 2 bases from V and 5 bases from J, leaving 19 bases between. This CDR3 is CASSFGVTGLGETQYF. CDR3 bases: TGCGCCAGCAGCTTTGGGGTGACAGGCCTCGGGGAGACCCAGTACTTC.

This clonotype was counted only a few times. This chain joins TRBV28 and TRBJ2-5; 9 nucleotides line up with TRBD1. Germline V gene sequence: CDR1 MDHEN, CDR2 SYDVKM. The CDR3 length is 15 residues. V shed 0 bases and J 5 bases; nucleotides not matched to a gene: 4. The CDR3 nucleotides read TGTGCCAGCAGTTTATGGGGACAGGGTGGGGAGACCCAGTACTTC. It specifies CASSLWGQGGETQYF.

The J gene is TRBJ2-3, the V gene TRBV9; 11 bases line up with TRBD2. The CDR3 loop spans 16 amino acids. J was trimmed by 2 bases and V by 3 bases; bases with no gene match: 5. Germline CDR1 is SGDLS and CDR2 is YYNGEE. The CDR3 region is CASSGRLAGSTDTQYF. The CDR3 DNA is TGTGCCAGCAGCGGGAGACTAGCGGGGTCCACAGATACGCAGTATTTT.

J is TRBJ2-1 and V is TRBV19, with TRBD2 as a possible D gene (5 bases). The CDR3 length is 16 residues. Trimming stripped 5 bases from V and 6 bases from J, with 20 bases between. Germline V lookup: CDR1 LNHDA, CDR2 SQIVND (reference sequence). The CDR3 here is CASSELRLRGLNEQFF. In DNA form, the CDR3 reads TGTGCCAGTAGTGAGTTGAGACTCCGAGGGCTCAATGAGCAGTTCTTC. Full variable domain (remainder filled in from reference TRBV19 and TRBJ2-1): DGGITQSPKYLFRKEGQNVTLSCEQNLNHDAMYWYRQDPGQGLRLIYYSQIVNDFQKGDIAEGYSVSREKKESFPLTVTSAQKNPTAFYLCASSELRLRGLNEQFFGPGTRLTVL.

This clonotype was found a few times. The CDR3 here is CASSYVAGLNEQFF. The CDR3 region has the DNA TGTGCCAGCAGTTACGTAGCGGGACTCAATGAGCAGTTCTTC. The chain couples TRBV6-2 or TRBV6-3 to TRBJ2-1, with TRBD2 identical over 8 bases. Trimming cost V 2 bases and J 6 bases; bases outside gene matches: 3. Germline CDR1 and CDR2: MNHEY and SVGEGT. The CDR3 is 14 amino acids.

This clonotype came up many times. The chain couples TRBV29-1 to TRBJ2-7, with D hard to call. This CDR3 spans 11 amino acids. The germline V gene has CDR1 SQVTM and CDR2 ANQGSEA. With 5 bases removed from V and 6 bases from J, the gap between germline ends came to 11 bases. The DNA for the CDR3 is TGCAGCGTTCGCTCAGTCGCCGAGCAGTACTTC. Its translation: CSVRSVAEQYF.

The sample holds a few counts of this clonotype. The J gene is TRBJ2-3, the V gene TRBV20-1, with D hard to call. The CDR3 sequence is 11 residues long. In germline, CDR1 is DFQATT, CDR2 SNEGSKA (reference sequence). The V end lost 4 bases, the J end lost 3 bases, and 5 bases lay between the germline ends. Here the CDR3 DNA reads TGCAGTGCTATTCGGACAGATACGCAGTATTTT. It codes for CSAIRTDTQYF.

The rearrangement uses TRBV7-2 and TRBJ2-3; 8 bases fit TRBD2. The junction had 8 bases not matched to a gene; V was cut back by 5 bases and J by 1 base. This CDR3 is built from 16 residues. Germline V lookup: CDR1 SGHTA, CDR2 FQGNSA. Here the CDR3 reads CASSITTSGRTDTQYF. In DNA form, the CDR3 reads TGTGCCAGCAGCATAACCACTAGCGGTCGCACAGATACGCAGTATTTT.

In this sample, this clonotype turned up a few times. The chain joins TRBV29-1 to TRBJ2-7, with TRBD2 matching over 7 bases. CDR3 length: 14 residues. Germline assignment: CDR1 SQVTM and CDR2 ANQGSEA. Trimming took 4 bases from V and 4 from J; bases not matched to a gene: 10. CDR3 region: CSVGERGGLYEQYF. The CDR3 DNA follows: TGCAGCGTTGGGGAGCGGGGTGGTCTTTACGAGCAGTACTTC.

The chain recombines TRBV9 with TRBJ1-1, with D uncertain. Per the germline V gene, CDR1 is SGDLS and CDR2 is YYNGEE. The V end lost 0 bases, the J end lost 2 bases, and 11 bases lay between the germline ends. The CDR3 runs 15 residues. CDR3 sequence (DNA): TGTGCCAGCAGCGTAGCTCACACCTCAAACACTGAAGCTTTCTTT. Protein product: CASSVAHTSNTEAFF.

The gene calls are TRBV21-1 and TRBJ2-2. TRBV21-1 corresponds to a pseudogene. CDR3 length: 13 residues. CDR3 residues: CASSQTWAGELFF. In nucleotides, the CDR3 is TGTGCCAGCAGTCAGACGTGGGCCGGGGAGCTGTTTTTT.

The chain has TRBV12-3 or TRBV12-4 and TRBJ2-1; 9 bases line up with TRBD2. Trimming at V came to 6 bases and at J to 7 bases, leaving 10 bases not matched to a gene. The CDR3 consists of 15 residues. This chain's CDR3 is CASSRGVAGVNEQFF. The CDR3 DNA reads as TGTGCCAGCAGCCGCGGGGTAGCGGGAGTAAATGAGCAGTTCTTC.

The chain links TRBV28 to TRBJ2-1, with D unclear. V was shortened by 3 bases and J by 10 bases, with 4 bases between the two germline ends. The CDR3 covers 10 residues. Germline CDR1 is MDHEN and CDR2 is SYDVKM. The CDR3 DNA follows: TGTGCCAGCAGTTTTGAAGAGCAGTTCTTC. It codes for CASSFEEQFF.

The rearrangement links TRBV6-5 to TRBJ1-2; D is unresolved. From germline, CDR1 is MNHEY and CDR2 SVGAGI. There are 16 residues in the CDR3. Trimming pared 6 bases from V and 0 bases from J, leaving 17 bases between. The CDR3 sequence: CASRLNLGPANYGYTF. DNA for the CDR3: TGTGCCAGCAGATTAAACTTGGGCCCGGCTAACTATGGCTACACCTTC.

This clonotype has only a few counts. The rearrangement links TRBV5-4 to TRBJ2-5; 14 bases are a match to TRBD2. The end of the DNA is better explained by TRBJ2-7, so the J call may be wrong. The CDR3 totals 16 residues. CDR1 and CDR2 (germline): SGHNT, YYREEE (reference sequence). The CDR3 reads CASSHQTSGRAGEQYF. CDR3 nucleotide sequence: TGTGCCAGCAGCCACCAGACTAGCGGGAGGGCAGGCGAGCAGTACTTC.

As for this clonotype: Relative to the germline gene, one junction end is altered; a read error may explain this. The chain employs TRBV20-1 and TRBJ2-1, with 7 bases matching TRBD2. CDR3 size: 14 residues. CDR1 and CDR2 from the germline V gene are DFQATT and SNEGSKA (reference sequence). The CDR3 DNA follows: TGCAGTACTAGTACCGGACTAGCCTACAATGAGCAGTTCTTC. It translates to CSTSTGLAYNEQFF.

The chain links TRBV2 to TRBJ2-1; a possible D gene is TRBD1 (6 bases). Germline V gene data show CDR1 as SNHLY and CDR2 as FYNNEI. This CDR3 has 14 amino acids. V dropped 6 bases and J dropped 1 base, with 10 bases sitting between them. Written as DNA, the CDR3 is TGTGCCAGCAGCTACAGGGTTTCCTACAATGAGCAGTTCTTC. Amino acids: CASSYRVSYNEQFF.

The table lists this clonotype with a few counts. This rearrangement joins TRBV6-2 or TRBV6-3 to TRBJ2-1; the D gene could be TRBD1 or TRBD2 (6 bases each). The CDR3 has 14 residues. In germline, CDR1 is MNHEY, CDR2 SVGEGT. The V and J ends lost 6 bases and 9 bases respectively, with 18 bases between them. The CDR3 DNA sequence: TGTGCCAGCAGAACGGGAGAGGGGGGAGGTGAGCAGTTCTTC. Protein product: CASRTGEGGGEQFF.

This clonotype has a handful of counts. At one of its ends the junction is not consistent with the germline gene, which may arise from a read error. The chain couples TRBV6-1 to TRBJ2-1; D is ambiguous. The CDR3 is 13 residues long. Germline V lookup: CDR1 MNHNS, CDR2 SASEGT. DNA of the CDR3: TGTGCCAGCAGTCCGGAACCTTACAGTGAGCAGTTCTTC. Translated, it gives CASSPEPYSEQFF.

This clonotype was seen a few times. The CDR3 DNA reads TGTGCCAGCAGTTTCCAGGGGAAGCGGGTCTATGAGCAGTTCTTC. Translated: CASSFQGKRVYEQFF. The V and J genes are TRBV27 and TRBJ2-1; the D gene could be TRBD1 or TRBD2 (6 bases each). The CDR3 has 15 residues. The germline V gene has CDR1 MNHEY and CDR2 SMNVEV (reference sequence). The V and J ends lost 3 bases and 8 bases respectively, with 17 bases between them.

In nucleotides, the CDR3 is TGTGCCAGCAGTTTTCGTAGGACGGAGAGCTCCTACGAGCAGTACTTC. Translation gives CASSFRRTESSYEQYF. This chain uses TRBV6-6 with TRBJ2-7, with D uncertain. The CDR3 loop spans 16 amino acids. V lost 4 bases, J lost 0 bases, and 16 bases lay in between. CDR1 and CDR2 from the germline V gene are MNHNY and SVGAGI (reference sequence).

In its sample, this clonotype was seen many times. The chain joins TRBV5-5 to TRBJ1-4; D gene ambiguous. CDR1 SGHKS and CDR2 YYEKEE come from the germline V gene (reference sequence). V dropped 2 bases and J dropped 7 bases, with 12 bases sitting between them. The CDR3 contains 14 residues. The CDR3 loop reads CASSFSRTGEKLFF. CDR3 nucleotides: TGTGCCAGCAGCTTCTCTCGAACGGGTGAAAAACTGTTTTTT.

The chain employs TRBV20-1 and TRBJ2-5; D uncertain. The J call may be in error: the DNA end matches TRBJ2-7 better. Germline-derived CDR1 and CDR2 are DFQATT and SNEGSKA (reference sequence). The CDR3 is 12 residues long. CDR3 in DNA: TGCAGTGCTAGCTCAAAGGAGTACGAGCAGTACTTC. Encoded protein: CSASSKEYEQYF.

The chain is built from TRBV28 and TRBJ2-5; no firm D call. The end of the DNA fits TRBJ2-7 better, so the J call may be wrong. In germline, CDR1 is MDHEN, CDR2 SYDVKM. The CDR3 consists of 11 residues. CDR3 coding DNA: TGTGCCAGCAGTCCCCGTAACGAGCAGTACTTC. Protein: CASSPRNEQYF.